This T cell receptor (beta chain) appears in the sequencing data of a study of T cell responses to AZD1222 COVID-19 vaccine. Clones were read by immunoSEQ multiplex PCR, and TCRdb kept only the in-frame ones, dropping some. The sample lists 110,000 to 150,000 clones, roughly 90% occurring once. Notes on this clone: Its specificity is not known.

The CDR3 spans 13 residues. Trimming left V 0 bases short and J 8 bases short, with 11 bases between. Germline V gene data show CDR1 as SGDLS and CDR2 as YYNGEE. General study points: The donors showed a predominance of white British ancestry and of females, with possible underestimation of clonal diversity. After two AZD1222 doses, spike-specific TCR breadth and depth rose versus day 0. Nearly half of spike-specific TCRs reportedly target variant regions that are unmutated in the B.1.351 and B.1.1.7 variants. Baseline seropositivity occurred in only 5 or 6 AZD1222 recipients.

V is TRBV9 and J is TRBJ1-2, with D possibly matching TRBD1 (5 bases). This TCR was sampled from an adult in good health. The sequencing used peripheral blood, collected on day 0 of AZD1222 vaccination. The CDR3 DNA reads as TGTGCCAGCAGCGTAGGGGGCGGGCAAGGCTACACCTTC. Encoded protein: CASSVGGGQGYTF.